The source of this T cell receptor (beta chain) is a study of cytomegalovirus exposure and HLA in healthy donors. Points on this clone: Its antigen remains unknown.

Findings and caveats of the study: Among the CMV-associated chains, a few were confirmed in vitro as specific for CMV antigens. Some public TCRs appeared in many individuals, while most sequences were rare. Researchers catalogued 164 TCR beta chains as cytomegalovirus-associated. The tendency of first-cohort TCR clusters to co-occur in the 90 to 150 validation repertoires was the finding of a later analysis.

The germline CDR1 and CDR2 sequences are MDHEN and SYDVKM. V was shortened by 4 bases and J by 1 base, with 23 bases between the two germline ends. The CDR3 consists of 18 residues. Only in-frame clones appear in the TCRdb table, and some are missing; sequencing was by immunoSEQ multiplex PCR. The table includes some 170,000 clones, almost 85% detected once. The TCR was taken from a man under 40 in good health and CMV-seropositive. The gene calls are TRBV28 and TRBJ2-7; maybe TRBD1 (6 bases). Source material: PBMCs. For the CDR3, the DNA is TGTGCCAGCAGTTCCCCCAGGGGTCGTGAGCTGGGATCCTACGAGCAGTACTTC. Translated: CASSSPRGRELGSYEQYF.